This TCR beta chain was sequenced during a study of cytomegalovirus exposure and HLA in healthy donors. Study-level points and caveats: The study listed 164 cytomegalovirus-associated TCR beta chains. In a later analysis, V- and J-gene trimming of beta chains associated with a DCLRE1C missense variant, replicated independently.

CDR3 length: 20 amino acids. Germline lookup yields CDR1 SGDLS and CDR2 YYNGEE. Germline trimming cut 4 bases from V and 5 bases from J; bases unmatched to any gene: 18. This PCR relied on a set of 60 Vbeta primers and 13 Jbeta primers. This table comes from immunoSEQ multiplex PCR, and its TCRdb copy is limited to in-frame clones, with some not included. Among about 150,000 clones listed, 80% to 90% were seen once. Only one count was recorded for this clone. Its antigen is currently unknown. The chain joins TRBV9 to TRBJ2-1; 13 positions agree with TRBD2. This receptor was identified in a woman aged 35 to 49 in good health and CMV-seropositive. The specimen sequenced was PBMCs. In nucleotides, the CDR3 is TGTGCCAGCAGCCCGGGACTAGCGGGGACATCGTTTGGGGGACACAATGAGCAGTTCTTC. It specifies CASSPGLAGTSFGGHNEQFF.